This T cell receptor beta chain was sequenced in a study of T cells in Graves' hyperthyroidism and ophthalmopathy. Study-level results: Separating ophthalmopathy from stable hyperthyroidism was achieved by a 13 V-J model.

It was RNA transcripts that yielded the amplified TCR beta CDR3 regions. RT-PCR in the first round (using the HTBI primer set) targeted the TCR CDR3. TCRdb re-derived calls from the multiplex PCR reads in MiXCR, one entry per CDR3 protein. In the table there are hundreds of thousands of distinct CDR3 sequences, about 15% of which are singletons. This clonotype showed up many times. The antigen is unknown. Inclusion characteristics of ophthalmopathy patients comprised a Clinical Activity Score of at least 3, a NOSPECS grade of at least 4, and duration under 3 months. Uncontrolled infection, other autoimmune disease, pregnancy or lactation disqualified patients from enrolment. Trimming removed 4 bases from V and 7 bases from J; junction bases left unmatched: 15. This CDR3 comprises 16 residues. Germline lookup yields CDR1 MDHEN and CDR2 SYDVKM.

This receptor was obtained from a woman aged 18-29 years with Graves' ophthalmopathy. Sample: blood. The chain combines TRBV28 with TRBJ2-7; 8 bases are a match to TRBD2. CDR3 sequence reads: CASSSSPGRGTTEQYF. The CDR3 nucleotides are TGTGCCAGCAGTTCCTCCCCCGGGAGGGGAACTACGGAGCAGTACTTC. Full variable domain (remainder filled in from reference TRBV28 and TRBJ2-7): DVKVTQSSRYLVKRTGEKVFLECVQDMDHENMFWYRQDPGLGLRLIYFSYDVKMKEKGDIPEGYSVSREKKERFSLILESASTNQTSMYLCASSSSPGRGTTEQYFGPGTRLTVT.